This T cell receptor (beta chain) was obtained from a study of blood T cell repertoires in COVID-19. V lost 2 bases and J 0 bases, leaving 4 bases between the germline ends. The CDR3 spans 13 residues. The table came from immunoSEQ multiplex PCR; TCRdb's copy has only in-frame clones and leaves some out. Of over 130,000 clones in the sample, 87% were seen once. The receptor comes from a woman aged 55-69 years with active or convalescent COVID-19. The V and J genes are TRBV12-3 or TRBV12-4 and TRBJ1-1; D ambiguous. Material: peripheral blood. This CDR3 reads CASSLSMNTEAFF. In DNA, the CDR3 is TGTGCCAGCAGTTTAAGCATGAACACTGAAGCTTTCTTT.